This is a list of T cell receptor beta chains from one sample in a study of OX40 agonist ivuxolimab in advanced cancers. Sequencing was performed with immunoSEQ multiplex PCR; in TCRdb, only in-frame clones are kept and a portion is missing. The repertoire includes approximately 54,000 clones, 80% to 85% of them detected once, and about 3% sits in the top ten. This specimen was CD4+ or CD8+ T cells sorted from blood, taken in a trial of the OX40 agonist ivuxolimab. Receptors were obtained from an adult with an advanced solid tumor such as melanoma, head and neck, liver or kidney cancer. Each CDR3 is given with its conserved first and last residue. A D gene is named only where the DNA matches it firmly. Clone size appears in some rows only: once, few, many, or a class for an expanded clone.

>TRBV6-6|.|few|13|TRBJ2-1
TGTGCCAGCAGTTATCTCCGATTTAATGAGCAGTTCTTC
CASSYLRFNEQFF
>TRBV7-2|TRBD1|.|18|TRBJ2-7
TGTGCCAGCAGCTTAGTGCGGGCAAGGACAGGCTTCTCCTACGAGCAGTACTTC
CASSLVRARTGFSYEQYF
>TRBV6-6|TRBD1|.|15|TRBJ1-6
TGTGCCAGCAGTTACTCGAGGGGGGACAGTTCACCCCTCCACTTT
CASSYSRGDSSPLHF
>TRBV7-3|.|.|13|TRBJ1-6
TGTGCCAGCGCCCCGGGGTCCGGTTCACCCCTCCACTTT
CASAPGSGSPLHF
>TRBV6-4|.|.|14|TRBJ1-5
TGTGCCAGGGGGGGGCCGTATAGCAATCAGCCCCAGCATTTT
CARGGPYSNQPQHF
>TRBV7-9|.|.|12|TRBJ1-2
TGTGCCAGCAGCTTGACGGTCTATGGCTACACCTTC
CASSLTVYGYTF
>TRBV20-1|.|few|11|TRBJ2-5
TGCAGTGCGTTTTCTCAAGAGACCCAGTACTTC
CSAFSQETQYF
>TRBV19|.|once|15|TRBJ1-6
TGTGCCAGTAGTGCGGTCGGTGGCCATAATTCACCCCTCCACTTT
CASSAVGGHNSPLHF
>TRBV29-1|.|.|11|TRBJ2-1
TGCAGCGTCCAGGGGGGGAATGAGCAGTTCTTC
CSVQGGNEQFF
>TRBV28|TRBD1|.|12|TRBJ1-5
TGTGCCAGCAGGGACAGGGTTCAGCCCCAGCATTTT
CASRDRVQPQHF
>TRBV7-2|TRBD1|.|15|TRBJ1-6
TGTGCCAGCAGCCGCGACAGGGGTCCTGATTCACCCCTCCACTTT
CASSRDRGPDSPLHF
>TRBV18|.|.|12|TRBJ1-1
TGTGCCAGCTCACCAGGAGATAGTGAAGCTTTCTTT
CASSPGDSEAFF
>TRBV6-5|.|.|14|TRBJ1-2
TGTGCCAGCACGGGCGGTGGACAGTTTTATGGCTACACCTTC
CASTGGGQFYGYTF
>TRBV10-1|TRBD2|few|18|TRBJ2-1
TGCGCCAGCAGTGAGATGGGACTAGCGGGGGGGAAGTACAATGAGCAGTTCTTC
CASSEMGLAGGKYNEQFF
>TRBV12-5|TRBD1|few|14|TRBJ2-1
TGTGCTAGTGGTTTAGGGACAGGGGGGAATGAGCAGTTCTTC
CASGLGTGGNEQFF
>TRBV27|.|.|15|TRBJ1-5
TGTGCCAGCAGTTTGTCGACCTCTCCCAATCAGCCCCAGCATTTT
CASSLSTSPNQPQHF
>TRBV21-1|.|.|20|TRBJ2-5
TGTGCCAGCAGCAACCACGGGGCCGGGGGACTAGACTTTCTACGGGAGACCCAGTACTTC
CASSNHGAGGLDFLRETQYF
>TRBV7-9|TRBD2|.|17|TRBJ2-2
TGTGCCAGCAGCTCCCCGGGCGGGGGGGCGTACACCGGGGAGCTGTTTTTT
CASSSPGGGAYTGELFF
>TRBV4-1|.|.|17|TRBJ1-4
TGCGCCAGCAGCCAAGATTCAATTGACATGACTAATGAAAAACTGTTTTTT
CASSQDSIDMTNEKLFF
>TRBV27|.|.|14|TRBJ1-5
TGTGCCAGCAGTTACCGGGACGGCAATCAGCCCCAGCATTTT
CASSYRDGNQPQHF
>TRBV7-2|.|few|11|TRBJ1-1
TGTGCCAGCAGCTTTCTGACTGAAGCTTTCTTT
CASSFLTEAFF
>TRBV7-6|.|.|13|TRBJ1-5
TGTGCCAGCAGCTTAAACCCGAATCAGCCCCAGCATTTT
CASSLNPNQPQHF
>TRBV10-3|TRBD1|.|14|TRBJ1-1
TGTGCCATCAGATTGACAGGGGAGAACACTGAAGCTTTCTTT
CAIRLTGENTEAFF
>TRBV5-5|.|.|15|TRBJ2-5
TGTGCCAGCAGCTTGTCAGGGGGGCCGGTTGGGACCCAGTACTTC
CASSLSGGPVGTQYF
>TRBV29-1|.|.|13|TRBJ2-5
TGCAGCGTTGAAGATGGAGTCCGGGAGACCCAGTACTTC
CSVEDGVRETQYF
>TRBV27|TRBD2|once|14|TRBJ2-5
TGTGCCAGCAGGGGGGAGGGAGGACCTAAGACCCAGTACTTC
CASRGEGGPKTQYF
>TRBV7-9|.|.|12|TRBJ1-5
TGTGCCAGCAGTCTTAGCAATCAGCCCCAGCATTTT
CASSLSNQPQHF
>TRBV25-1|.|few|12|TRBJ2-5
TGTGCCAGCAGAGGACAGAAAGAGACCCAGTACTTC
CASRGQKETQYF
>TRBV20-1|.|.|11|TRBJ2-3
TGCAGTGCTACAAGCACAGATACGCAGTATTTT
CSATSTDTQYF
>TRBV2|.|once|17|TRBJ2-6
TGTGCCAGCAGTCCCACACGTGATGGCTCTGGGGCCAACGTCCTGACTTTC
CASSPTRDGSGANVLTF
>TRBV10-1|.|.|13|TRBJ1-1
TGCGCCAGCAGTGAGAATGGGAACACTGAAGCTTTCTTT
CASSENGNTEAFF
>TRBV5-6|TRBD2|once|16|TRBJ2-1
TGTGCCAGCAGCGTGAGTGGGGCGGGGGGTATCAATGAGCAGTTCTTC
CASSVSGAGGINEQFF
>TRBV5-1|.|.|15|TRBJ2-3
TGCGCCAGCAGGAGGTTGGGGGCCCGCACAGATACGCAGTATTTT
CASRRLGARTDTQYF
>TRBV4-3|TRBD1|.|15|TRBJ2-7
TGCGCCAGCAGCGGTGGACAGGGCCGCGGGAACGAGCAGTACTTC
CASSGGQGRGNEQYF
>TRBV6-1|.|.|13|TRBJ1-2
TGTGCCAGCAGTGAAGCCGGGGGTTATGGCTACACCTTC
CASSEAGGYGYTF
>TRBV11-2|.|.|16|TRBJ2-7
TGTGCCAGCAGCTTAGAAGGGCGGGGACGCTCCTACGAGCAGTACTTC
CASSLEGRGRSYEQYF
>TRBV19|TRBD2|.|18|TRBJ2-4
TGTGCCAGTAGTATAGGTCTAGCGGGGGGGCGGAGCAAAAACATTCAGTACTTC
CASSIGLAGGRSKNIQYF
>TRBV5-1|TRBD2|few|14|TRBJ2-1
TGCGCCAGCAGTGTCGGGGGGGCCTCCGGTGAGCAGTTCTTC
CASSVGGASGEQFF
>TRBV2|TRBD1|.|15|TRBJ2-3
TGTGCCAGCGTGACAGGGGGCGGAAGGACAGATACGCAGTATTTT
CASVTGGGRTDTQYF
>TRBV11-3|TRBD1|.|17|TRBJ1-6
TGTGCCAGCAGCTTAGGTTTGCAGGGGGGATATAATTCACCCCTCCACTTT
CASSLGLQGGYNSPLHF
>TRBV19|TRBD1|.|15|TRBJ2-1
TGTGCCAGTAGTATAGTGGGACAGTTATACAATGAGCAGTTCTTC
CASSIVGQLYNEQFF
>TRBV10-3|TRBD2|.|16|TRBJ2-3
TGTGCCATCAGTGTATCTAGCGGGGGGGCCGTAGATACGCAGTATTTT
CAISVSSGGAVDTQYF
>TRBV7-8|.|once|14|TRBJ2-7
TGTGCCAGCAGCTTAGCGTTGGGGGCCTACGAGCAGTACTTC
CASSLALGAYEQYF
>TRBV11-1|.|.|13|TRBJ2-7
TGTGCCAGCAGCGACCCTAGGGGGGTTGAGCAGTACTTC
CASSDPRGVEQYF
>TRBV9|.|.|15|TRBJ1-2
TGTGCCAGCAGCGAGGCAGGTATTCCATTCTATGGCTACACCTTC
CASSEAGIPFYGYTF
>TRBV6-6|.|.|11|TRBJ2-7
TGTGCCAGCGCAGATTATGCGGAGCAGTACTTC
CASADYAEQYF
>TRBV6-5|.|.|15|TRBJ1-1
TGTGCCAGCAGTCCGGGACAATACATGAACACTGAAGCTTTCTTT
CASSPGQYMNTEAFF
>TRBV2|TRBD2|.|16|TRBJ2-3
TGTGCCAGCAGTGGGAATGAGCGGGGTTCAGGAGATACGCAGTATTTT
CASSGNERGSGDTQYF
>TRBV14|.|.|14|TRBJ2-5
TGTGCCAGCAGCGCCCATCTAGGGGGGGAGACCCAGTACTTC
CASSAHLGGETQYF
>TRBV10-3|TRBD1|.|14|TRBJ2-1
TGTGCCATCAGTGAGGGGACAGCCTACAATGAGCAGTTCTTC
CAISEGTAYNEQFF
>TRBV7-8|.|.|17|TRBJ1-5
TGTGCCAGCAGCTTAGTCGGGTTGGCGGGATTCAATCAGCCCCAGCATTTT
CASSLVGLAGFNQPQHF
>TRBV2|.|.|15|TRBJ2-5
TGTGCCAGCACCAGAGAGGGGTCGGACCAAGAGACCCAGTACTTC
CASTREGSDQETQYF
>TRBV6-6|.|.|16|TRBJ1-1
TGTGCCAGCAGTTTTGGAACAGGACCAGCGAACACTGAAGCTTTCTTT
CASSFGTGPANTEAFF
>TRBV11-2|.|once|13|TRBJ2-3
TGTGCCAGCAGCTTAGATCTGGTAGGCGCGCAGTATTTT
CASSLDLVGAQYF
>TRBV7-8|.|.|14|TRBJ1-1
TGTGCCAGCAGCCGCCGGGGGGAACACACTGAAGCTTTCTTT
CASSRRGEHTEAFF
>TRBV4-3|.|.|15|TRBJ2-5
TGCGCCAGCAGCCAAGAAGGACGGGGCGGAGAGACCCAGTACTTC
CASSQEGRGGETQYF